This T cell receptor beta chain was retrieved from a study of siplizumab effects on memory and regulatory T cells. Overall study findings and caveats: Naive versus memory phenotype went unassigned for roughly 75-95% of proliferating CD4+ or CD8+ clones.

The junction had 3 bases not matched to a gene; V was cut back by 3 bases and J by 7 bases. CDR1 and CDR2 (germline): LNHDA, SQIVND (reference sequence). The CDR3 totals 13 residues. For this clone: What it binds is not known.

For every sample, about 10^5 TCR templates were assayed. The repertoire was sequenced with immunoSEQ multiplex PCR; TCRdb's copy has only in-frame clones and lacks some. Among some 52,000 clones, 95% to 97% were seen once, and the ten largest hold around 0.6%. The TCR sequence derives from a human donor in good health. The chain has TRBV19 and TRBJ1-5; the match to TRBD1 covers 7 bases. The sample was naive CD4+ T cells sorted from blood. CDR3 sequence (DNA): TGTGCCAGTAGTATGGGACAGAAACAGCCCCAGCATTTT. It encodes CASSMGQKQPQHF.